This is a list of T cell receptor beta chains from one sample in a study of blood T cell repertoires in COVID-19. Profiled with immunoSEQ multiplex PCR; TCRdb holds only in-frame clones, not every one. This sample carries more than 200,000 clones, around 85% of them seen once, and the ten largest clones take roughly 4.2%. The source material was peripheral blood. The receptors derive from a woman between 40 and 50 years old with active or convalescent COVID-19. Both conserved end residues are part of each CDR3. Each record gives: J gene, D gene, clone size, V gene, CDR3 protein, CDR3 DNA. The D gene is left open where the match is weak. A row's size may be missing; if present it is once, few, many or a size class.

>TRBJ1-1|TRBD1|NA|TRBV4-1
CASSPLGQGGTEAFF
TGCGCCAGCAGCCCTTTAGGACAGGGTGGCACTGAAGCTTTCTTT
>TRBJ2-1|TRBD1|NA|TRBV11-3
CASSWGQGGHNEQFF
TGTGCCAGCAGCTGGGGACAGGGGGGCCACAATGAGCAGTTCTTC
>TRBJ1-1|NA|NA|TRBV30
CAWSVGRGNTEAFF
TGTGCCTGGAGTGTTGGCAGGGGGAACACTGAAGCTTTCTTT
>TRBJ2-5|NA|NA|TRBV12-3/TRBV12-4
CASSGGQETQYF
TGTGCCAGCAGCGGGGGCCAAGAGACCCAGTACTTC
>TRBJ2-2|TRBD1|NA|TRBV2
CASSSGQGPTGELFF
TGTGCCAGCAGTTCCGGACAGGGTCCCACCGGGGAGCTGTTTTTT
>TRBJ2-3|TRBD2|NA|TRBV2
CASTPGLAGGNTQYF
TGTGCCAGCACCCCGGGCCTAGCGGGGGGTAATACGCAGTATTTT
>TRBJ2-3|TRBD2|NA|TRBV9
CASSTHPGTSIDTQYF
TGTGCCAGCAGCACACACCCCGGGACTAGCATAGATACGCAGTATTTT
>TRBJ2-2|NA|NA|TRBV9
CASSVGGGSGELFF
TGTGCCAGCAGCGTAGGAGGAGGGTCCGGGGAGCTGTTTTTT
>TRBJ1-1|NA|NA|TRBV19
CASSIRGGEAFF
TGTGCCAGTAGTATAAGGGGGGGCGAAGCTTTCTTT
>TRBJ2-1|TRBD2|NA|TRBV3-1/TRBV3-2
CASSQRGGGKNEQFF
TGTGCCAGCAGCCAGCGGGGGGGCGGTAAGAATGAGCAGTTCTTC
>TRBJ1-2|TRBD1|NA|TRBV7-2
CASSLAALTGGPYGYTF
TGTGCCAGCAGCTTAGCAGCCTTGACAGGGGGACCCTATGGCTACACCTTC
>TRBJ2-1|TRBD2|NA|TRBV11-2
CASSKTGTGTSGGYNEQFF
TGTGCCAGCAGCAAAACCGGGACAGGGACTAGCGGGGGCTACAATGAGCAGTTCTTC
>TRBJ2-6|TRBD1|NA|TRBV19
CASSSRQGGGANVLTF
TGTGCCAGTAGTTCTCGACAGGGTGGAGGGGCCAACGTCCTGACTTTC
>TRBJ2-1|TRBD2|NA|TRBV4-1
CASSQGGGAYNEQFF
TGCGCCAGCAGCCAAGGGGGGGGAGCCTACAATGAGCAGTTCTTC
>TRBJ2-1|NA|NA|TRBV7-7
CASSLEYAGEQFF
TGTGCTAGCAGCTTAGAGTATGCCGGTGAGCAGTTCTTC
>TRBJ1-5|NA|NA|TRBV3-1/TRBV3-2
CASSQDYQGGDQPQHF
TGTGCCAGCAGCCAAGATTACCAGGGAGGGGATCAGCCCCAGCATTTT
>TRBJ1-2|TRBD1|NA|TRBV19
CASSLRGSYGYTF
TGTGCCAGTAGTCTCAGGGGGTCCTATGGCTACACCTTC
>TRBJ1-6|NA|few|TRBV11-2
CASSLDRRVGNSPLHF
TGTGCCAGCAGCTTAGATAGGAGGGTGGGGAATTCACCCCTCCACTTT
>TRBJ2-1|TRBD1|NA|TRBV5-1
CASISDRGIHNEQFF
TGCGCCAGCATCAGCGACAGGGGGATTCACAATGAGCAGTTCTTC
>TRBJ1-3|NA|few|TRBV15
CATSGSGEKDGNTIYF
TGTGCCACCAGCGGCTCAGGGGAAAAGGACGGAAACACCATATATTTT
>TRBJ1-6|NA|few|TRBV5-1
CASSLEAGFNNSPLHF
TGCGCCAGCAGCTTGGAAGCGGGTTTTAATAATTCACCCCTCCACTTT
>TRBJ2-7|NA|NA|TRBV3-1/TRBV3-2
CASSAVAYEQYF
TGTGCCAGCAGTGCGGTGGCCTACGAGCAGTACTTC
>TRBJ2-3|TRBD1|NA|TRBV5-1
CASSLADRVTDTQYF
TGCGCCAGCAGCTTGGCGGACAGGGTCACAGATACGCAGTATTTT
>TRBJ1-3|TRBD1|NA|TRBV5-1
CASSGDRGPSLSGNTIYF
TGCGCCAGCAGCGGGGACAGGGGGCCTTCCCTCTCTGGAAACACCATATATTTT
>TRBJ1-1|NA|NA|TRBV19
CASSMSENTEAFF
TGTGCCAGTAGTATGTCAGAGAACACTGAAGCTTTCTTT
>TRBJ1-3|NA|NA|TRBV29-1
CSVEIQSGNTIYF
TGCAGCGTTGAGATACAGTCTGGAAACACCATATATTTT
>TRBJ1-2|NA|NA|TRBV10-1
CASSESGVPYGYTF
TGCGCCAGCAGTGAGTCGGGAGTCCCCTATGGCTACACCTTC
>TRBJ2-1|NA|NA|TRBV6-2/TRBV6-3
CASSYGLTWTARGYNEQFF
TGTGCCAGCAGTTACGGCCTAACGTGGACAGCTCGAGGGTACAATGAGCAGTTCTTC
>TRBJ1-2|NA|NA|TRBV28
CASSFEALGGGYTF
TGTGCCAGCAGTTTCGAGGCTTTGGGGGGTGGCTACACCTTC
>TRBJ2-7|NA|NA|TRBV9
CASSPPGRPFYEQYF
TGTGCCAGCAGCCCCCCGGGAAGGCCCTTCTACGAGCAGTACTTC
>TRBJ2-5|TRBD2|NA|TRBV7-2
CASSLGLAGGQETQYF
TGTGCCAGCAGCTTGGGACTAGCGGGGGGCCAAGAGACCCAGTACTTC
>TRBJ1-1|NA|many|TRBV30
CAWSGQVNTEAFF
TGTGCCTGGAGTGGTCAGGTGAACACTGAAGCTTTCTTT
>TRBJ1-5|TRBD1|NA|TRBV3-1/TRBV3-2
CASSQGLGTGVHQPQHF
TGTGCCAGCAGCCAAGGTCTTGGGACAGGGGTGCACCAGCCCCAGCATTTT
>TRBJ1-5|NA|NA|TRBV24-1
CATSGTGVGQPQHF
TGTGCCACCAGTGGAACGGGGGTAGGGCAGCCCCAGCATTTT
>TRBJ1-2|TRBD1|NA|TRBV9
CASSAQGEINYGYTF
TGTGCCAGCAGCGCACAGGGGGAAATTAACTATGGCTACACCTTC
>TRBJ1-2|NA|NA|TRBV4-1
CASSQGLLLNYGYTF
TGCGCCAGCAGCCAAGGGTTGTTACTTAACTATGGCTACACCTTC
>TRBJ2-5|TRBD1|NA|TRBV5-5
CASSVYRGLQETQYF
TGTGCCAGCAGTGTGTACAGGGGGCTCCAAGAGACCCAGTACTTC
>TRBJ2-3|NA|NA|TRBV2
CASSDHPGYSTDTQYF
TGTGCCAGCAGTGACCATCCGGGATACAGCACAGATACGCAGTATTTT
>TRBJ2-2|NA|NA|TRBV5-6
CASSLPGADLNTGELFF
TGTGCCAGCAGCTTGCCAGGGGCAGATTTGAACACCGGGGAGCTGTTTTTT
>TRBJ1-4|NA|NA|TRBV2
CASNREGNEKLFF
TGTGCCAGCAACAGGGAGGGGAATGAAAAACTGTTTTTT
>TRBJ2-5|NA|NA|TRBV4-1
CASSQVRGETQYF
TGCGCCAGCAGCCAAGTCAGGGGAGAGACCCAGTACTTC
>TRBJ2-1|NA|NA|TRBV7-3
CASSATGSGRSYNEQFF
TGTGCCAGCAGCGCAACAGGGTCGGGGCGCTCCTACAATGAGCAGTTCTTC
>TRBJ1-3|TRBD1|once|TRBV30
CAWSVQGPRRTIYF
TGTGCCTGGAGTGTACAGGGGCCTCGACGGACCATATATTTT
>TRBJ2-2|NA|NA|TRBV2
CASSGRAGWSGELFF
TGTGCCAGCAGTGGTCGGGCAGGGTGGTCCGGGGAGCTGTTTTTT
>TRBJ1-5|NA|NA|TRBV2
CASSEGGTPGQPQHF
TGTGCCAGCAGTGAGGGGGGGACTCCAGGTCAGCCCCAGCATTTT
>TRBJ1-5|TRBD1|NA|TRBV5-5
CASSLGTGGPQYNQPQHF
TGTGCCAGCAGCTTGGGGACAGGGGGCCCGCAATACAATCAGCCCCAGCATTTT
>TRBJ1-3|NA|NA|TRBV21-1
CASSKGGGTSGNTIYF
TGTGCCAGCAGCAAAGGGGGGGGGACCTCTGGAAACACCATATATTTT
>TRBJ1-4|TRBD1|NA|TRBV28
CASSPLTGQGAPTNEKLFF
TGTGCCAGCAGCCCTCTGACGGGACAGGGGGCCCCAACTAATGAAAAACTGTTTTTT
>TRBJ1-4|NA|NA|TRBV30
CAWSEGLANEKLFF
TGTGCCTGGAGTGAGGGGTTAGCTAATGAAAAACTGTTTTTT